A selection of T cell receptor beta chains follows, all from one sample in a study of beta chain features in type 1 diabetes. The table came from immunoSEQ multiplex PCR; TCRdb's copy has only in-frame clones and leaves some out. The sample lists 550,000 to 850,000 clones; 13% were seen once. Sample: naive CD4+ T cells from blood. All receptors come from a man aged 18 to 29 with type 1 diabetes. The CDR3 runs from the conserved cysteine through the conserved F or W. A D gene is named only where the DNA matches it firmly. A row's size may be missing; if present it is once, few, many or a size class.

>.|TRBD1|TRBJ2-1|TRBV7-2
CASSARQGSTYNEQFF
TGTGCCAGCAGCGCCAGACAGGGTTCGACCTACAATGAGCAGTTCTTC
>few|TRBD1|TRBJ1-1|TRBV28
CASSLDRGPTEAFF
TGTGCCAGCAGTTTGGACAGGGGGCCCACTGAAGCTTTCTTT
>few|TRBD1|TRBJ1-1|TRBV18
CASSPTGTANTEAFF
TGTGCCAGCTCACCAACTGGGACAGCGAACACTGAAGCTTTCTTT
>.|.|TRBJ2-1|TRBV28
CASSRESSGRTLNNEQFF
TGTGCCAGCAGCCGAGAATCGAGCGGGCGGACCCTAAACAATGAGCAGTTCTTC
>few|TRBD2|TRBJ2-7|TRBV12-5
CASGPWIAGAGEQYF
TGTGCTAGTGGTCCCTGGATAGCGGGGGCTGGGGAGCAGTACTTC
>few|TRBD1|TRBJ1-2|TRBV28
CASSPRTGEIEDTF
TGTGCCAGCAGCCCGAGGACAGGGGAGATCGAAGACACCTTC
>.|.|TRBJ1-5|TRBV6-1
CASTQGQPQHF
TGTGCCAGCACTCAGGGTCAGCCCCAGCATTTT
>few|.|TRBJ1-1|TRBV18
CASSPLTVNTEAFF
TGTGCCAGCTCACCACTGACAGTAAACACTGAAGCTTTCTTT
>.|.|TRBJ1-4|TRBV5-5
CASSLPTGNEKLFF
TGTGCCAGCAGCTTGCCGACGGGGAATGAAAAACTGTTTTTT
>few|.|TRBJ1-2|TRBV19
CASMEYNYGYTF
TGTGCCAGTATGGAGTATAACTATGGCTACACCTTC
>few|TRBD1|TRBJ2-1|TRBV10-3
CAISVPGQGVNEQFF
TGTGCCATCAGTGTTCCGGGACAGGGGGTGAATGAGCAGTTCTTC
>few|.|TRBJ2-3|TRBV4-1
CASSQDALASTDTQYF
TGCGCCAGCAGCCAAGATGCCCTCGCATCCACAGATACGCAGTATTTT
>.|.|TRBJ2-2|TRBV10-3
CAISEGQGYVTGELFF
TGTGCCATCAGTGAGGGGCAGGGATATGTCACCGGGGAGCTGTTTTTT
>.|.|TRBJ1-6|TRBV27
CASSSGSLSPLHF
TGTGCCAGCAGTTCCGGGAGCCTTTCACCCCTCCACTTT
>few|TRBD1|TRBJ2-3|TRBV11-2
CASSFPTGSRADTQYF
TGTGCCAGCAGCTTCCCGACAGGGTCAAGAGCAGATACGCAGTATTTT
>.|.|TRBJ1-6|TRBV30
CAWRGSTRGNSPLHF
TGTGCCTGGAGGGGCAGTACACGAGGAAATTCACCCCTCCACTTT
>.|.|TRBJ1-1|TRBV29-1
CSSKEQTGPNTEAFF
TGCAGCTCAAAAGAGCAGACAGGACCGAACACTGAAGCTTTCTTT
>.|.|TRBJ1-2|TRBV9
CASSVAERGNLDTF
TGTGCCAGCAGCGTAGCTGAGAGGGGAAACCTGGACACCTTC
>few|TRBD2|TRBJ2-1|TRBV18
CASSPPSLAGSHNEQFF
TGTGCCAGCTCACCACCCTCCCTAGCGGGGTCCCACAATGAGCAGTTCTTC
>.|TRBD1|TRBJ2-7|TRBV30
CAWSVARTSGTAYEQYF
TGTGCCTGGAGTGTAGCCAGAACTTCCGGGACAGCCTACGAGCAGTACTTC
>.|.|TRBJ1-2|TRBV29-1
CSVEAKGQIYGYTF
TGCAGCGTTGAAGCTAAGGGACAAATCTATGGCTACACCTTC
>few|TRBD1|TRBJ1-2|TRBV30
CAWSLTGVDGYTF
TGTGCCTGGAGTCTGACAGGGGTAGATGGCTACACCTTC
>few|.|TRBJ1-2|TRBV6-1
CASSLTQPLNYGYTF
TGTGCCAGCAGTTTAACTCAGCCCCTTAACTATGGCTACACCTTC
>.|.|TRBJ1-1|TRBV30
CAWAENTEAFF
TGTGCCTGGGCAGAAAACACTGAAGCTTTCTTT
>few|.|TRBJ2-4|TRBV9
CASSQGVGLAKNIQYF
TGTGCCAGCAGCCAAGGGGTGGGCCTAGCCAAAAACATTCAGTACTTC
>few|.|TRBJ1-5|TRBV30
CAWTTGGGQPQHF
TGTGCCTGGACGACAGGCGGGGGTCAGCCCCAGCATTTT
>few|.|TRBJ1-1|TRBV11-1
CASSLGTVMNTEAFF
TGTGCCAGCAGCTTAGGGACGGTAATGAACACTGAAGCTTTCTTT
>few|.|TRBJ1-6|TRBV4-1
CASSQESQASPLHF
TGCGCCAGCAGCCAAGAAAGTCAGGCTTCACCCCTCCACTTT
>.|.|TRBJ1-1|TRBV5-1
CASSLGPGPEAFF
TGCGCCAGCAGCTTGGGACCGGGACCCGAAGCTTTCTTT
>.|.|TRBJ2-5|TRBV30
CAWGAIEETQYF
TGTGCCTGGGGGGCCATTGAAGAGACCCAGTACTTC
>few|.|TRBJ2-3|TRBV7-7
CASSSSGSDTQYF
TGTGCCAGCAGCTCATCAGGGTCAGATACGCAGTATTTT
>few|.|TRBJ2-7|TRBV10-3
CAISEGWEQYF
TGTGCCATCAGTGAGGGCTGGGAGCAGTACTTC
>few|.|TRBJ1-1|TRBV30
CAWTVWSGGTEAFF
TGTGCCTGGACCGTATGGTCGGGAGGCACTGAAGCTTTCTTT
>.|TRBD1|TRBJ1-1|TRBV19
CASSPRQGRTEAFF
TGTGCCAGTAGTCCGAGACAGGGGAGGACTGAAGCTTTCTTT
>few|TRBD1|TRBJ2-7|TRBV30
CAWQTGADPYEQYF
TGTGCCTGGCAAACAGGGGCCGACCCCTACGAGCAGTACTTC
>few|.|TRBJ2-7|TRBV19
CASTPRGETYEQYF
TGTGCCAGCACTCCTAGGGGGGAAACCTACGAGCAGTACTTC